One and the same sample provided the 27 T cell receptor beta chains below, sequenced in a study of T cell repertoires in cytomegalovirus infection (dated by TCRdb to between 2018 and 2020). Instrument used: Illumina HiSeq 1500. TCRdb's own reprocessing of the public reads used fastp at Q25 and MiXCR and kept productive beta chains. Each record represents a unique CDR3 protein, reported with the most common genes and DNA among its rows. Here the sample has roughly 340,000 distinct CDR3 sequences; 25% to 35% occur a single time. Approximately 20% of the sample is held by the ten biggest clonotypes. The treatment or condition label on this specimen signifies: in vitro stimulation with specific CMV peptide epitopes to enrich CMV-specific T cells. No antigen has been assigned to these receptors. The input for sequencing was cultured PBMCs, taken from culture after CMV antigen stimulation. These receptors originate from a human donor in good health (CMV status not recorded). Some clones in this sample may be carry-over from other donors' samples.

Ten or more counts support this clonotype. V gene TRBV20-1 combines with J gene TRBJ2-7, with D possibly TRBD1 on 6 matching bases. The V end was cut by 2 bases, the J end by 2 bases, with 19 bases between. This CDR3 is built from 16 residues. The germline V gene encodes CDR1 DFQATT and CDR2 SNEGSKA (reference sequence). CDR3 DNA: TGCAGTGCTAGACCCTCGCCGGGACAATCAACCTACGAGCAGTACTTC. As protein: CSARPSPGQSTYEQYF.

In regard to this clonotype: The junction shows a germline mismatch at one end, possibly a read error. The chain employs TRBV9 and TRBJ1-4, with unresolved D. This CDR3 is built from 14 residues. The germline V gene encodes CDR1 SGDLS and CDR2 YYNGEE. The CDR3 coding sequence is TGTGCCAGCAGCGTTGCCAGCAATAATGATAAACTGTTTTTT. It is translated as CASSVASNNDKLFF.

This rearrangement joins TRBV7-2 to TRBJ2-7; 8 nucleotides agree with TRBD2. J lost 3 bases, V lost 5 bases, and 9 bases had no gene match. Germline assignment: CDR1 SGHTA and CDR2 FQGNSA. This CDR3 region has 15 residues. CDR3 sequence: CASSPDGGGDYEQYF. The CDR3 region has the DNA TGTGCCAGCAGCCCCGACGGGGGGGGGGACTACGAGCAGTACTTC. Combining the CDR3 with reference TRBV7-2 and TRBJ2-7 gives the whole variable domain GAGVSQSPSNKVTEKGKDVELRCDPISGHTALYWYRQSLGQGLEFLIYFQGNSAPDKSGLPSDRFSAERTGGSVSTLTIQRTQQEDSAVYLCASSPDGGGDYEQYFGPGTRLTVT.

The chain employs TRBV5-3 and TRBJ1-6, with 8 positions matching TRBD1. TRBV5-3 is filed as an ORF, its function uncertain. The CDR3 consists of 15 residues. Trimming at V came to 8 bases and at J to 5 bases, leaving 9 bases not matched to a gene. The CDR3 DNA sequence: TGTGCCAGCAGCACTTCGACAGGGGATAATTCACCCCTCCACTTT. Protein product: CASSTSTGDNSPLHF.

This clonotype was counted a single time. This rearrangement joins TRBV10-2 to TRBJ1-3; D call uncertain. The CDR3 is 16 amino acids. The V end was cut by 7 bases, the J end by 0 bases, with 16 bases between. From germline, CDR1 is WSHSY and CDR2 SAAADI. CDR3: CASTPGLRASGNTIYF. DNA for the CDR3: TGCGCCAGCACCCCCGGATTAAGGGCCTCTGGAAACACCATATATTTT.

The chain has TRBV7-3 and TRBJ2-3; possible D gene TRBD2, 6 bases. Germline CDR1 SGHTA, CDR2 FQGTGA. V lost 3 bases to trimming and J lost 0 bases, with 10 bases between them. The CDR3 covers 15 residues. DNA of the CDR3: TGTGCCAGCAGCTTTAGCGGAATTAGCACAGATACGCAGTATTTT. This encodes CASSFSGISTDTQYF.

This chain links TRBV12-3 or TRBV12-4 with TRBJ2-1; 9 bases are a match to TRBD1. The junction had 5 bases not matched to a gene; V was cut back by 5 bases and J by 9 bases. The CDR3 runs 13 residues. CDR3: CASSPTGGFEQFF. CDR3 sequence (DNA): TGTGCCAGCAGTCCCACAGGGGGCTTTGAGCAGTTCTTC.

The chain uses TRBV24-1 and TRBJ1-5, with unresolved D. Per the germline V gene, CDR1 is KGHDR and CDR2 is SFDVKD. V was cut by 3 bases and J by 1 base, with 6 bases left in between. The CDR3 sequence is 14 residues long. The CDR3 DNA reads TGTGCCACCAGTGATCGAGTCAGCAATCAGCCCCAGCATTTT. This gives the protein CATSDRVSNQPQHF.

This clonotype was counted once. A clone one base away is much larger, so this may be a read error. This chain connects TRBV7-4 to TRBJ2-5; the match to TRBD2 covers 10 bases. From germline, CDR1 is SGHVT and CDR2 SQSDAQ. The trim removed 4 bases at V and 3 bases at J, leaving 11 bases unmatched. This CDR3 spans 17 amino acids. As DNA, the CDR3 is TGTGCCAGCAGCTCAGCGGGACTAGCGAGAAAGGAAGAGACCCAGTACTTC. Amino acids: CASSSAGLARKEETQYF.

The chain joins TRBV12-3 or TRBV12-4 to TRBJ1-4, with a possible D match to TRBD1 (5 bases). V dropped 1 base and J dropped 5 bases, with 11 bases sitting between them. The CDR3 sequence is 15 residues long. CDR3 protein: CASSLDPGRNEKLFF. The DNA of the CDR3 is TGTGCCAGCAGTTTAGATCCGGGACGCAATGAAAAACTGTTTTTT.

This clonotype was detected a few times. The junction departs from the called germline gene at one end, perhaps through a read error. The gene calls are TRBV7-6 and TRBJ2-2, with D maybe TRBD1 (6 bases). The CDR3 loop spans 15 amino acids. The germline CDR1 and CDR2 sequences are SGHVS and FNYEAQ. CDR3 in DNA: TGTGCTAGCAGCTTAAGGGGGAGAGGCACCGGGGAGCTGTTTTTT. This translates into CASSLRGRGTGELFF.

This clonotype was picked up a small number of times. The chain is built from TRBV6-5 and TRBJ1-1, with unresolved D. Deletions cut 1 base from V and 7 bases from J, with 7 bases between. The CDR3 has 12 residues. The germline CDR1 and CDR2 sequences are MNHEY and SVGAGI. The CDR3 spells CASSYLFGEAFF. CDR3 sequence (DNA): TGTGCCAGCAGTTACTTATTCGGTGAAGCTTTCTTT.

About this clonotype itself: The germline gene is not matched at one end of the junction; a read error may be the cause. The rearrangement joins TRBV7-9 to TRBJ1-6; weak D call: TRBD1 (5 bases). Germline CDR1 is SEHNR and CDR2 is FQNEAQ (reference sequence). This CDR3 has 14 residues. The CDR3 DNA is TGTGACAGCAGCTTCGGGGGACCGAATTCACCCCTCCACTTT. This gives the protein CDSSFGGPNSPLHF.

There are a few counts of this clonotype. The J gene is TRBJ1-1, the V gene TRBV12-3 or TRBV12-4; unclear D gene. The V gene lost 6 bases and the J gene lost 4 bases, with 12 bases spanning the gap. The CDR3 runs 13 residues. The CDR3 loop is CASSRAGGTEAFF. The CDR3 DNA reads as TGTGCCAGCAGCCGCGCAGGAGGCACTGAAGCTTTCTTT.

This clonotype was observed at least ten times. The CDR3 region is CASSQLLGTSPYEQYF. For the CDR3, the DNA is TGTGCCAGCAGCCAATTGTTGGGGACCTCTCCGTACGAGCAGTACTTC. V usage is TRBV7-2 and J usage is TRBJ2-7; D assignment may be TRBD1 or TRBD2 (5 bases each). The CDR3 has 16 residues. Germline CDR1 is SGHTA and CDR2 is FQGNSA. V lost 5 bases, J lost 4 bases, and 21 bases lay in between.

This chain connects TRBV5-1 to TRBJ1-2; 10 bases are a match to TRBD1. V lost 4 bases to trimming and J lost 3 bases; unmatched junction nucleotides: 6. The CDR3 runs to 15 residues. Germline CDR1 and CDR2: SGHRS and YFSETQ. The CDR3 sequence: CASSGGQGGYYGYTF. The CDR3, as DNA: TGCGCCAGCAGCGGAGGACAGGGGGGTTACTATGGCTACACCTTC. Filled out from reference TRBV5-1 and TRBJ1-2, the complete variable domain reads KAGVTQTPRYLIKTRGQQVTLSCSPISGHRSVSWYQQTPGQGLQFLFEYFSETQRNKGNFPGRFSGRQFSNSRSEMNVSTLELGDSALYLCASSGGQGGYYGYTFGSGTRLTVV.

This clonotype was counted a few times. V gene TRBV12-3 or TRBV12-4 combines with J gene TRBJ2-5, with D unresolved. V gave up 2 bases and J gave up 2 bases, with 9 bases separating them. CDR3 length: 14 amino acids. CDR3 nucleotides: TGTGCCAGCAGTTTAATGAGTAGACAAGAGACCCAGTACTTC. Translated, it gives CASSLMSRQETQYF.

This chain connects TRBV12-3 or TRBV12-4 to TRBJ2-7; tentatively, D is TRBD2 (6 bases). The CDR3 length is 13 residues. V shed 5 bases and J shed 5 bases, with 13 bases lying between them. As DNA, the CDR3 is TGTGCCAGCAGTCCCTTTGGGGAGGACGAGCAGTACTTC. It codes for CASSPFGEDEQYF.

This chain's CDR3 is CASRSTGEYGYTF. CDR3 nucleotides: TGTGCCAGCAGATCGACAGGGGAGTATGGCTACACCTTC. V gene TRBV27 combines with J gene TRBJ1-2; TRBD1 matches at 8 bases. The CDR3 consists of 13 residues. Germline CDR1 MNHEY, CDR2 SMNVEV (reference sequence). V lost 6 bases and J lost 5; bases outside the gene matches: 5.

This clonotype was picked up a small number of times. This chain connects TRBV6-2 or TRBV6-3 to TRBJ2-1; 7 bases match TRBD2. Germline lookup yields CDR1 MNHEY and CDR2 SVGEGT. The V and J ends lost 4 bases and 1 base, in that order; junction bases with no gene match: 7. This CDR3 contains 16 residues. DNA for the CDR3: TGTGCCAGCAGTTCTCTAGCGGATTCTTCCTACAATGAGCAGTTCTTC. This gives the protein CASSSLADSSYNEQFF.

This clonotype was recorded a few times. The CDR3 coding sequence is TGTGCCAGCAGCTCCTACCGAAGCAATCAGCCCCAGCATTTT. Its protein is CASSSYRSNQPQHF. This chain uses TRBV6-6 with TRBJ1-5; no firm D call. The germline V gene has CDR1 MNHNY and CDR2 SVGAGI (reference sequence). The CDR3 has 14 residues. The germline V and J ends were trimmed by 6 bases and 1 base, with 10 bases remaining between them.

The V and J genes are TRBV7-8 and TRBJ1-2; D may be TRBD1 (6 bases). The CDR3 runs to 15 residues. Germline assignment: CDR1 SGHVS and CDR2 FQNEAQ. Between the trimmed V and J ends, which lost 2 bases and 5 bases, there was a span of 15 bases. CDR3 residues: CASSLNTGREYGYTF. CDR3 nucleotide sequence: TGTGCCAGCAGCTTAAATACAGGGCGAGAGTATGGCTACACCTTC.

The V and J genes are TRBV7-2 and TRBJ2-5; 10 positions match TRBD2. This CDR3 has 20 residues. V gave up 4 bases and J gave up 3 bases; unmatched junction bases: 20. CDR1 and CDR2 from the germline V gene are SGHTA and FQGNSA. The CDR3 DNA reads TGTGCCAGCAGCTCAAAAGGGCGGGTTTTAGCGGGGGGTCCCGAAGAGACCCAGTACTTC. Translated, it gives CASSSKGRVLAGGPEETQYF.

This clonotype showed up many times. The chain has TRBV7-8 and TRBJ2-5; D uncertain. The V end was cut by 5 bases, the J end by 4 bases, with 14 bases between. The germline V gene has CDR1 SGHVS and CDR2 FQNEAQ. The length of the CDR3 is 14 residues. The CDR3 region is CASSPSAGGETQYF. CDR3 bases: TGTGCCAGCAGCCCCTCAGCAGGCGGAGAGACCCAGTACTTC. Based on the CDR3 plus reference TRBV7-8 and TRBJ2-5, the full variable domain is GAGVSQSPRYKVAKRGQDVALRCDPISGHVSLFWYQQALGQGPEFLTYFQNEAQLDKSGLPSDRFFAERPEGSVSTLKIQRTQQEDSAVYLCASSPSAGGETQYFGPGTRLLVL.

This clonotype was seen more than once but under ten times. CDR3 amino acids: CASSRYRDGRRHEKLFF. The CDR3 DNA sequence: TGTGCCAGCAGCCGATATCGGGACGGGAGACGGCATGAAAAACTGTTTTTT. V and J are TRBV7-6 and TRBJ1-4; D possibly corresponds to TRBD1 (5 bases). Germline V lookup: CDR1 SGHVS, CDR2 FNYEAQ. Trimming stripped 5 bases from V and 6 bases from J, with 22 bases between. The length of the CDR3 is 17 residues.

The chain combines TRBV7-3 with TRBJ2-1; possible D gene TRBD2, 6 bases. Per germline, CDR1 SGHTA and CDR2 FQGTGA. The CDR3 consists of 14 residues. Trimming removed 5 bases from V and 7 bases from J, with 15 bases in between. The CDR3 spells CASSTQPGLNEQFF. DNA of the CDR3: TGTGCCAGCAGCACCCAACCGGGACTTAATGAGCAGTTCTTC.

This clonotype was seen at least ten times. V usage is TRBV7-8 and J usage is TRBJ2-1; D is tentatively TRBD1 or TRBD2 (5 bases each). CDR1 SGHVS and CDR2 FQNEAQ come from the germline V gene. V was trimmed by 5 bases and J by 4 bases, leaving 21 bases between them. The CDR3 consists of 17 residues. The CDR3 DNA sequence: TGTGCCAGCAGCCCCCTCGCTGTGGGGACGAGTTACAATGAGCAGTTCTTC. It is translated as CASSPLAVGTSYNEQFF.